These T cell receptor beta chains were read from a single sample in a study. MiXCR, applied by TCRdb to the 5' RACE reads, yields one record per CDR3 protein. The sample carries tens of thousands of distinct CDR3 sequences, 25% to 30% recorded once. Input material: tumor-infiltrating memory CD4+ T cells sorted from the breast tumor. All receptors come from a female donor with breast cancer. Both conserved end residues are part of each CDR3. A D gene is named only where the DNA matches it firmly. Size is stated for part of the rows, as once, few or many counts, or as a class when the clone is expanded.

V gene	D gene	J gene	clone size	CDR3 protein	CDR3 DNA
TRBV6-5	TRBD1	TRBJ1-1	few	CASTRDRGYTEAFF	TGTGCCAGCACCCGGGACAGGGGTTACACTGAAGCTTTCTTT
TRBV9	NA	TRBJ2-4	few	CASSVGAKNIQYF	TGTGCCAGCAGCGTGGGGGCCAAAAACATTCAGTACTTC
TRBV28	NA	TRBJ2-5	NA	CASSSNSGNRVGETQYF	TGTGCCAGCAGTTCGAACTCCGGTAACAGGGTTGGAGAGACCCAGTACTTC
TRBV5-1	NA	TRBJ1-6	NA	CASSEQGGGDSPLHF	TGCGCCAGCAGCGAGCAGGGAGGCGGAGACTCACCCCTCCACTTT
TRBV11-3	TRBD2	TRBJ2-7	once	CASSQKTSAYEQYF	TGTGCCAGCAGCCAAAAGACTAGCGCCTACGAGCAGTACTTC
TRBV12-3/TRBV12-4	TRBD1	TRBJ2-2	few	CASSSSGGWGGELFF	TGTGCCAGCAGTTCCTCAGGGGGCTGGGGCGGGGAGCTGTTTTTT
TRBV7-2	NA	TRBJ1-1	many	CASSGYKNTEAFF	TGTGCCAGCAGCGGATACAAGAACACTGAAGCTTTCTTT
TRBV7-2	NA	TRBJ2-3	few	CASGRFTDTQYF	TGTGCCAGCGGGCGGTTCACAGATACGCAGTATTTT
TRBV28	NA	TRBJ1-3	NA	CASSPQRGSGNTIYF	TGTGCCAGCAGTCCCCAGCGGGGCTCTGGAAACACCATATATTTT
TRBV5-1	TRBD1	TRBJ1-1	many	CASIGQENTEAFF	TGCGCCAGCATCGGACAGGAGAACACTGAAGCTTTCTTT
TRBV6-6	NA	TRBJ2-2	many	CASSHSTGELFF	TGTGCCAGCAGCCACTCCACCGGGGAGCTGTTTTTT
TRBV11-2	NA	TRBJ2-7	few	CARGWRRDPYEQYF	TGTGCCCGGGGGTGGCGTCGAGACCCCTACGAGCAGTACTTC
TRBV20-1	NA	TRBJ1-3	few	CSAKAGGNTIYF	TGCAGTGCTAAGGCAGGGGGAAACACCATATATTTT
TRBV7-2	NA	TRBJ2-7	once	CASSSGRPYEQYF	TGTGCCAGCAGCTCCGGTAGGCCCTACGAGCAGTACTTC
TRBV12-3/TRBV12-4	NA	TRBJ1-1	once	CASRDLRTPMNTEAFF	TGTGCCAGCAGAGACCTGCGGACTCCGATGAACACTGAAGCTTTCTTT
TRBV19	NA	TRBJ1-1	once	CASSHITGNTEAFF	TGTGCCAGTAGTCACATAACAGGGAACACTGAAGCTTTCTTT
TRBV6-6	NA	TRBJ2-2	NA	CASSASGTWSGELFF	TGTGCCAGCAGTGCCTCCGGGACATGGTCCGGGGAGCTGTTTTTT
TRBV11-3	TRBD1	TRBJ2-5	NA	CASSHRQGLKTQYF	TGTGCCAGCAGCCACAGACAGGGGCTTAAGACCCAGTACTTC
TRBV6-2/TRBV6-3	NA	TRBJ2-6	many	CASSPSGTFGANVLTF	TGTGCCAGCAGTCCGTCTGGGACGTTTGGGGCCAACGTCCTGACTTTC
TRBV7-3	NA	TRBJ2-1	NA	CASSPVTSERFF	TGTGCCAGCAGCCCCGTTACGAGTGAGCGGTTCTTC
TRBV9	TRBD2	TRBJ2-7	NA	CATIAGGPYEQYF	TGTGCCACCATAGCGGGAGGGCCTTACGAGCAGTACTTC
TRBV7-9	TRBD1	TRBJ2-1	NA	CASGNRGRGSYNEQFF	TGTGCCAGCGGCAACAGGGGAAGGGGGTCCTACAATGAGCAGTTCTTC
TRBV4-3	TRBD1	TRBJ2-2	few	CASSQAPGQANTGELFF	TGCGCCAGCAGCCAAGCCCCGGGACAGGCTAACACCGGGGAGCTGTTTTTT
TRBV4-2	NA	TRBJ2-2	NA	CASRRVTNTGELFF	TGTGCCAGCAGACGGGTAACGAACACCGGGGAGCTGTTTTTT
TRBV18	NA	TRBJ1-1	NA	CASSGDTGSAFF	TGTGCCAGCTCAGGGGATACGGGCTCAGCTTTCTTT
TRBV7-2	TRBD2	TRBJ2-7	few	CASSPGLAVLEQYF	TGTGCCAGCAGCCCGGGACTAGCGGTTTTGGAGCAGTACTTC
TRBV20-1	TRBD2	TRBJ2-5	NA	CSAFSGVGQETQYF	TGCAGTGCTTTTAGCGGGGTAGGCCAAGAGACCCAGTACTTC
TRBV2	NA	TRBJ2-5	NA	CASWGEETQYF	TGTGCCAGCTGGGGGGAAGAGACCCAGTACTTC
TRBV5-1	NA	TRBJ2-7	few	CASSSGTRNQAQYF	TGCGCCAGCAGCTCCGGGACTCGTAATCAAGCGCAGTACTTC
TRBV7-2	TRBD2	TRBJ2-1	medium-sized	CASREGLAVERPFF	TGTGCCAGCAGGGAGGGACTAGCGGTGGAAAGACCGTTCTTC
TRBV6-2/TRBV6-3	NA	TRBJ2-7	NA	CASRSIRDTSYEQYF	TGTGCCAGCAGATCAATCCGGGACACATCCTACGAGCAGTACTTC
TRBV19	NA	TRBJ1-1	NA	CASSILGESGEAFF	TGTGCCAGTAGTATCCTTGGGGAGAGTGGTGAAGCTTTCTTT
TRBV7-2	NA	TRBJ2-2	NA	CASSSSGPGELFF	TGTGCCAGCAGCTCCTCCGGACCCGGGGAGCTGTTTTTT
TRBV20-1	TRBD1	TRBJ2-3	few	CSAFASDRGSTDTQYF	TGCAGTGCTTTTGCCTCGGACAGGGGTAGCACAGATACGCAGTATTTT
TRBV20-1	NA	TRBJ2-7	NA	CSARHGQGYEQYF	TGCAGTGCTAGGCACGGTCAGGGCTACGAGCAGTACTTC
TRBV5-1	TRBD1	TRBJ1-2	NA	CASSLEGQGYYGYTF	TGCGCCAGCAGCTTGGAGGGACAGGGGTACTATGGCTACACCTTC
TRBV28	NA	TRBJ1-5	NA	CASSATGTASGQPQHF	TGTGCCAGCAGCGCGACCGGGACCGCCTCTGGTCAGCCCCAGCATTTT
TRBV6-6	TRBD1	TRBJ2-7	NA	CASSPTGVTIYEQYF	TGTGCCAGCAGCCCGACAGGGGTCACGATATACGAGCAGTACTTC
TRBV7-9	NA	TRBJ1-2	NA	CASSLDAGKDGYTF	TGTGCCAGCAGCTTAGACGCAGGGAAAGATGGCTACACCTTC
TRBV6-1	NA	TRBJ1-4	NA	CASSPSVGGRNEKLFF	TGTGCCAGCTCTCCTAGTGTGGGGGGTCGTAATGAAAAACTGTTTTTT
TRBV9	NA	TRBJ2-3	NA	CASNRQSSTDTQYF	TGTGCCAGCAACCGACAGTCAAGCACAGATACGCAGTATTTT
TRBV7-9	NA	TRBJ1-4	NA	CASSSSNAGEKLFF	TGTGCCAGCAGCTCTTCCAATGCTGGGGAAAAACTGTTTTTT
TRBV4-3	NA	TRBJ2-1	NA	CASSQNRGGNEQFF	TGCGCCAGCAGCCAAAATCGGGGCGGGAATGAGCAGTTCTTC
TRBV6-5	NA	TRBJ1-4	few	CASSYSGGDNEKLFF	TGTGCCAGCAGTTACTCAGGGGGTGATAATGAAAAACTGTTTTTT
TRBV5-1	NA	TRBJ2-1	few	CASVRGAPSIGEQFF	TGCGCCAGCGTACGAGGCGCCCCTTCGATCGGAGAGCAGTTCTTC
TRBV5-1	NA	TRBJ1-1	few	CASSPTPGTGAFGGEAFF	TGCGCCAGCAGTCCCACCCCCGGGACTGGGGCCTTTGGGGGTGAAGCTTTCTTT
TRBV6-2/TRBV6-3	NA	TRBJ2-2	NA	CASTSAGFTGELFF	TGTGCCAGCACCTCGGCAGGGTTCACCGGGGAGCTGTTTTTT
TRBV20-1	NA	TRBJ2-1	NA	CSAAPRALEGSYNEQFF	TGCAGTGCGGCCCCCCGGGCCTTAGAGGGTTCTTACAATGAGCAGTTCTTC
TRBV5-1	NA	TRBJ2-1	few	CASSTGRKQFF	TGCGCCAGCAGCACCGGGAGAAAGCAGTTCTTC
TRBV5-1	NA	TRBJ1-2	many	CASSLTAGGGGYTF	TGCGCCAGCAGCTTGACGGCGGGGGGCGGTGGCTACACCTTC
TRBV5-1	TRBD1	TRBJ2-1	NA	CASSLAGQIYNEQFF	TGCGCCAGCAGCTTGGCGGGACAGATTTACAATGAGCAGTTCTTC